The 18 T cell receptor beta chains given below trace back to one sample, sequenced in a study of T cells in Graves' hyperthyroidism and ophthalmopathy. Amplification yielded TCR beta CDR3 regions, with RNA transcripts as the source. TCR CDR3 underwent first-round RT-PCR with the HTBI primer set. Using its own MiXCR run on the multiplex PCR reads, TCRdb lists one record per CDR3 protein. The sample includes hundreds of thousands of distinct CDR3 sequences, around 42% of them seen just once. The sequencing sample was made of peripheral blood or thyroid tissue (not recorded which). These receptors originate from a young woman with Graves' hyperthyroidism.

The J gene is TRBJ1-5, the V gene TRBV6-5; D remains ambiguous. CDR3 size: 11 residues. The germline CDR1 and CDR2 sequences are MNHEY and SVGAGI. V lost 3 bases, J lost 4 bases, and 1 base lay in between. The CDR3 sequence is CASSYNQPQHF. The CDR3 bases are TGTGCCAGCAGTTATAATCAGCCCCAGCATTTT.

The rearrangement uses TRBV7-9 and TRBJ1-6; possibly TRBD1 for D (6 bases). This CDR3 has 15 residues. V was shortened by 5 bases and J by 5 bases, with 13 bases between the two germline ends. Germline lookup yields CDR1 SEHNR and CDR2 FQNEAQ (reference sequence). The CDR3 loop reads CASSQVQGDNSPLHF. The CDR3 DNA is TGTGCCAGCAGCCAAGTACAGGGCGATAATTCACCCCTCCACTTT.

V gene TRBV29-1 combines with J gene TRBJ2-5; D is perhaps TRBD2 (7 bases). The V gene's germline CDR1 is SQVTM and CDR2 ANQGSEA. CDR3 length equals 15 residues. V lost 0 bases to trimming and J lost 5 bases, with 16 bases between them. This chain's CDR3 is CSVEDRGGRSETQYF. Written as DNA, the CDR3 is TGCAGCGTTGAAGACCGCGGGGGCAGGAGTGAGACCCAGTACTTC.

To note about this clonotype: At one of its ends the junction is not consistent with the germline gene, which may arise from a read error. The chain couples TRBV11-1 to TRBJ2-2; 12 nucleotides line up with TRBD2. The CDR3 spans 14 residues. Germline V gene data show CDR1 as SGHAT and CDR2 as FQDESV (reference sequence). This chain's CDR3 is CASSPSGRAGELFF. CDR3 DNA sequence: TGCGCCAGCAGCCCTAGCGGGAGGGCCGGGGAGCTGTTTTTT. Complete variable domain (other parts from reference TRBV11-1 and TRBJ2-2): EAEVAQSPRYKITEKSQAVAFWCDPISGHATLYWYRQILGQGPELLVQFQDESVVDDSQLPKDRFSAERLKGVDSTLKIQPAELGDSAMYLCASSPSGRAGELFFGEGSRLTVL.

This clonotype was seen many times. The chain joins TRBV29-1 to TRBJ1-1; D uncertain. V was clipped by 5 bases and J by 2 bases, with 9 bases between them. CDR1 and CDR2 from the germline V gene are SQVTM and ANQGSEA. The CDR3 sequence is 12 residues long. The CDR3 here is CSVYEGNTEAFF. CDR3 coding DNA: TGCAGCGTTTATGAGGGAAACACTGAAGCTTTCTTT.

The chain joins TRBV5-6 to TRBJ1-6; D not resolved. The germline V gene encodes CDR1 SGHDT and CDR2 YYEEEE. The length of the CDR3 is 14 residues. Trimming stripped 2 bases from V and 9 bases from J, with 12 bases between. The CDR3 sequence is CASSFRPGSSPLHF. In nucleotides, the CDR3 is TGTGCCAGCAGCTTTCGACCGGGCAGTTCACCCCTCCACTTT.

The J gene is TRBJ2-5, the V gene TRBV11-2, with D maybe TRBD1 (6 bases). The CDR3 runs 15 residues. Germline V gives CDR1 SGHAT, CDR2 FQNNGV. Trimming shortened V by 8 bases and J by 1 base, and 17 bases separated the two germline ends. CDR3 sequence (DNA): TGTGCCAGCGAATACAGGGCGGCGTCCCAAGAGACCCAGTACTTC. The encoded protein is CASEYRAASQETQYF.

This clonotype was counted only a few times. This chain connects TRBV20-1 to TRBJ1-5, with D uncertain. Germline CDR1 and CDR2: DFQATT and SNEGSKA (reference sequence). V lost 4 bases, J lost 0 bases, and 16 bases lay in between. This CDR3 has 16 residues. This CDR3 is CSATTSKRYSNQPQHF. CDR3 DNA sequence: TGCAGTGCTACCACGTCGAAACGTTATAGCAATCAGCCCCAGCATTTT.

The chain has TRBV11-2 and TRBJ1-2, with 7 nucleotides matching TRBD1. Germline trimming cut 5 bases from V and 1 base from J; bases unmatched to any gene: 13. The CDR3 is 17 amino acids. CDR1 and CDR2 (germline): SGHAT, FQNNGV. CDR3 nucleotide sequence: TGTGCCAGCAGCCTCGCTGCCCCGGGGACAGATAACTATGGCTACACCTTC. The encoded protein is CASSLAAPGTDNYGYTF.

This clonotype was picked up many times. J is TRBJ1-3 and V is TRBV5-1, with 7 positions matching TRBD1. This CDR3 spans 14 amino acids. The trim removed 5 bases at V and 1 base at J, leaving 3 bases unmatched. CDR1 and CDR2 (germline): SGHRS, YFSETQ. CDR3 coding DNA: TGCGCCAGCAGGACAGGGCCTTCTGGAAACACCATATATTTT. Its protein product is CASRTGPSGNTIYF.

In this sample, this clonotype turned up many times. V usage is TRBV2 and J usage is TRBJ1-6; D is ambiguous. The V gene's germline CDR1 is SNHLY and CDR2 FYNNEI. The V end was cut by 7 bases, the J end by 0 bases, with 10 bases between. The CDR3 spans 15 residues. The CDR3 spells CASMLGSSYNSPLHF. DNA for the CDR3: TGTGCCAGCATGCTAGGCAGCTCCTATAATTCACCCCTCCACTTT.

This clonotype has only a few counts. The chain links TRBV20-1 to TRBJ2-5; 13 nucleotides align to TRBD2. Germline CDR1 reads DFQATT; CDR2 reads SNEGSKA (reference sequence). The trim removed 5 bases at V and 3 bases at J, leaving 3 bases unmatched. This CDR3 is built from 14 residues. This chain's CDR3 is CSAEGLAGKETQYF. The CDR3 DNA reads TGCAGTGCTGAGGGACTAGCGGGAAAAGAGACCCAGTACTTC.

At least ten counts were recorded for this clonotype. For the CDR3, the DNA is TGCAGCGTTGAGTTCCGGCAGGACGTAGAAGCTTTCTTT. Its translation is CSVEFRQDVEAFF. This sequence joins TRBV29-1 and TRBJ1-1; no reliable D call. Germline loops: CDR1 SQVTM, CDR2 ANQGSEA. V was pared by 3 bases and J by 8 bases, with 16 bases between. This CDR3 is built from 13 residues.

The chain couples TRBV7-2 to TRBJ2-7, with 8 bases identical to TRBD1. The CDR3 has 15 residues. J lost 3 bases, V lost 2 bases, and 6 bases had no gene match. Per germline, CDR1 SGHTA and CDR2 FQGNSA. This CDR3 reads CASSLSPGGYYEQYF. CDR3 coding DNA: TGTGCCAGCAGCTTAAGCCCAGGGGGCTACTACGAGCAGTACTTC.

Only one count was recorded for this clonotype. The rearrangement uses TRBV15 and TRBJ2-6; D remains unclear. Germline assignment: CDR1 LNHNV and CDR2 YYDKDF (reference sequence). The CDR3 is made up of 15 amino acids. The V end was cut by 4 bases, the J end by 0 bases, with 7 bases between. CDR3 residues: CATSKGRSGANVLTF. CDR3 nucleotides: TGTGCCACCAGCAAAGGACGCTCTGGGGCCAACGTCCTGACTTTC.

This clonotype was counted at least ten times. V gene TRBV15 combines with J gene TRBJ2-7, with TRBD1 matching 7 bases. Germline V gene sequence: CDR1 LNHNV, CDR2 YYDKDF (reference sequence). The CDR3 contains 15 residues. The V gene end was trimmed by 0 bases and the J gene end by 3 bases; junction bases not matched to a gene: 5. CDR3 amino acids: CATSRDRGQFYEQYF. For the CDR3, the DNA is TGTGCCACCAGCAGAGATCGGGGACAGTTCTACGAGCAGTACTTC.

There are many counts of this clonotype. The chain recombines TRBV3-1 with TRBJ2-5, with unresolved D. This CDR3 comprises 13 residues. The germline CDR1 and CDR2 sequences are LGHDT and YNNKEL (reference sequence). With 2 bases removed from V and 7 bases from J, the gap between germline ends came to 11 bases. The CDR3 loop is CASSQSPRGTQYF. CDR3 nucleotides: TGTGCCAGCAGCCAAAGTCCAAGAGGGACCCAGTACTTC.

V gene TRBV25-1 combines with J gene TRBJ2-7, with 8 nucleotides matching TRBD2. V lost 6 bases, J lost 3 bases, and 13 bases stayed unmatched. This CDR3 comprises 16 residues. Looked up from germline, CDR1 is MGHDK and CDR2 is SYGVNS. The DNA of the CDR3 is TGTGCCAGCAGCCAATCCAGCGGGAGAGGGGGCTACGAGCAGTACTTC. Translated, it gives CASSQSSGRGGYEQYF.